These 25 T cell receptor beta chains came from one sample sequenced in a study of blood T cell repertoires in COVID-19. Sequencing was performed with immunoSEQ multiplex PCR; in TCRdb, only in-frame clones are kept and a portion is missing. The sample holds around 370,000 clones; around 90% are singletons and the top ten take roughly 6.8%. Sequencing used peripheral blood. The receptors stem from a man aged 18 to 35 with active or convalescent COVID-19.

A word on this clone: The junction departs from the called germline gene at one end, perhaps through a read error. V usage is TRBV27 and J usage is TRBJ1-5; 7 bases are shared with TRBD1. Germline CDR1 is MNHEY and CDR2 is SMNVEV (reference sequence). CDR3 length: 10 amino acids. CDR3 residues: CASSLRTGLF. In DNA, the CDR3 is TGTGCCAGCAGTTTACGGACAGGCCTTTTT.

Regarding this clone: This CDR3 is also generated by other DNA sequences in the sample. The V gene is TRBV28, the J gene TRBJ1-1, with no clear D. This CDR3 spans 12 amino acids. V was pared by 6 bases and J by 5 bases, with 10 bases between. Germline assignment: CDR1 MDHEN and CDR2 SYDVKM. The CDR3 nucleotides are TGTGCCAGCAGCCTCAGAGGGACTGAAGCTTTCTTT. It yields the protein CASSLRGTEAFF.

The chain combines TRBV19 with TRBJ1-3; tentative D call: TRBD1 (5 bases). Between the trimmed V and J ends, which lost 4 bases and 4 bases, there was a span of 14 bases. This CDR3 has 15 residues. The germline gives CDR1 LNHDA, CDR2 SQIVND (reference sequence). The CDR3 DNA is TGTGCCAGTAGTACCCGGACACCTACGGGAAACACCATATATTTT. It encodes CASSTRTPTGNTIYF. Full variable domain (missing parts from reference TRBV19 and TRBJ1-3): DGGITQSPKYLFRKEGQNVTLSCEQNLNHDAMYWYRQDPGQGLRLIYYSQIVNDFQKGDIAEGYSVSREKKESFPLTVTSAQKNPTAFYLCASSTRTPTGNTIYFGEGSWLTVV.

CDR3 sequence reads: CASSSGLAGGREQYF. The DNA of the CDR3 is TGTGCCAGCAGCTCGGGACTAGCGGGGGGGCGAGAGCAGTACTTC. The rearrangement joins TRBV11-2 to TRBJ2-7, with 16 bases that match TRBD2. The CDR3 contains 15 residues. The junction had 4 bases not matched to a gene; V was cut back by 4 bases and J by 7 bases. CDR1 is SGHAT, CDR2 FQNNGV, per germline.

This rearrangement joins TRBV10-1 to TRBJ1-5, with 8 bases identical to TRBD1. The CDR3 contains 15 residues. Unmatched junction bases numbered 9, after V lost 6 bases and J lost 5 bases. The germline CDR1 and CDR2 sequences are WNHNN and SYGVQD (reference sequence). The CDR3 DNA follows: TGCGCCAGCAGGGACAGGGTCCGGGAGGATCAGCCCCAGCATTTT. Protein product: CASRDRVREDQPQHF.

V gene TRBV2 combines with J gene TRBJ2-7, with 9 bases aligning to TRBD2. CDR1 is SNHLY, CDR2 FYNNEI, per germline. Trimming cost V 6 bases and J 2 bases; bases outside gene matches: 5. This CDR3 is built from 14 residues. The CDR3 loop is CASRPGLATYEQYF. The DNA for the CDR3 is TGTGCCAGCAGGCCGGGACTAGCAACCTACGAGCAGTACTTC.

The chain joins TRBV30 to TRBJ2-7, with 9 bases fitting TRBD2. J lost 5 bases, V lost 2 bases, and 7 bases had no gene match. CDR3 length: 14 amino acids. Germline CDR1 and CDR2: GTSNPN and SVGIG (reference sequence). For the CDR3, the DNA is TGTGCCTGGAGTCGTGGCGGGAGGGCCGACGAGCAGTACTTC. This sequence encodes CAWSRGGRADEQYF.

The J gene is TRBJ1-5, the V gene TRBV4-2, with D unclear. CDR3 size: 16 residues. CDR1 is LGHNA, CDR2 YNFKEQ, per germline. V was shortened by 3 bases and J by 1 base, with 13 bases between the two germline ends. This chain's CDR3 is CASSHLAGGSNQPQHF. In nucleotides, the CDR3 is TGTGCCAGCAGCCACTTGGCGGGCGGCAGCAATCAGCCCCAGCATTTT.

Comment on this clone: Other nucleotide sequences from this sample produce the same CDR3. J is TRBJ2-7 and V is TRBV27; 7 nucleotides agree with TRBD1. The CDR3 has 15 amino acids. Germline values: CDR1 MNHEY, CDR2 SMNVEV (reference sequence). Trimming cost V 0 bases and J 3 bases; bases outside gene matches: 5. The CDR3 here is CASSLSGPGGYEQYF. CDR3 coding DNA: TGTGCCAGCAGTTTATCGGGACCAGGGGGCTACGAGCAGTACTTC.

V is TRBV13 and J is TRBJ2-3, with 7 bases identical to TRBD2. Losses at the gene ends were 2 bases for V and 2 bases for J; bases not matched to a gene: 7. There are 16 residues in the CDR3. Germline V gene lookup returns CDR1 PRHDT and CDR2 FYEKMQ (reference sequence). CDR3 nucleotide sequence: TGTGCCAGCAGCTTAATGGCTGCGGGGGACACAGATACGCAGTATTTT. This codes for CASSLMAAGDTDTQYF.

This clone has only a few counts. The germline gene is not matched at one end of the junction; a read error may be the cause. The chain links TRBV13 to TRBJ2-6, with D perhaps matching TRBD1 (5 bases). This CDR3 is built from 16 residues. Germline V CDR1 and CDR2: PRHDT, FYEKMQ (reference sequence). CDR3 residues: CASSKTELSGANVLTF. CDR3 DNA sequence: TGTGCCAGCAGCAAGACGGAGTTATCTGGGGCCAACGTGCTGACTTTC.

Turning to this clone: The same CDR3 is also encoded by other DNA sequences in this sample. The rearrangement uses TRBV24-1 and TRBJ1-5; D may be TRBD1 (5 bases). Per germline, CDR1 KGHDR and CDR2 SFDVKD. V was shortened by 3 bases and J by 0 bases, with 11 bases between the two germline ends. The CDR3 spans 16 residues. The CDR3 is CATSDPTGDSNQPQHF. CDR3 coding DNA: TGTGCCACCAGTGATCCTACAGGCGATAGCAATCAGCCCCAGCATTTT.

The chain uses TRBV7-9 and TRBJ1-1; 7 bases agree with TRBD1. Per the germline V gene, CDR1 is SEHNR and CDR2 is FQNEAQ (reference sequence). The CDR3 has 15 amino acids. V was clipped by 4 bases and J by 0 bases; unmatched bases: 5. CDR3 nucleotides: TGTGCCAGCAGCTCGGACAGGAAAATGAACACTGAAGCTTTCTTT. This translates into CASSSDRKMNTEAFF.

The chain is built from TRBV29-1 and TRBJ2-5, with D tentatively TRBD2 (6 bases). CDR3 length equals 11 residues. Trimming stripped 8 bases from V and 4 bases from J, with 11 bases between. Germline V gene data show CDR1 as SQVTM and CDR2 as ANQGSEA. DNA of the CDR3: TGCAGCTCGCTCGGGAGAGAGACCCAGTACTTC. Encoded protein: CSSLGRETQYF.

This chain connects TRBV11-1 to TRBJ1-1; 12 bases agree with TRBD1. In germline, CDR1 is SGHAT, CDR2 FQDESV (reference sequence). The V gene end was trimmed by 6 bases and the J gene end by 4 bases; junction bases not matched to a gene: 9. The CDR3 has 16 residues. This CDR3 reads CASSLNPGQGATEAFF. The CDR3 coding sequence is TGTGCCAGCAGTTTGAACCCGGGACAGGGGGCCACTGAAGCTTTCTTT. Drawing the rest from reference TRBV11-1 and TRBJ1-1, the complete variable domain is EAEVAQSPRYKITEKSQAVAFWCDPISGHATLYWYRQILGQGPELLVQFQDESVVDDSQLPKDRFSAERLKGVDSTLKIQPAELGDSAMYLCASSLNPGQGATEAFFGQGTRLTVV.

V gene TRBV24-1 combines with J gene TRBJ2-2, with D perhaps TRBD1 (6 bases). The CDR3 extends over 16 amino acids. In germline, CDR1 is KGHDR, CDR2 SFDVKD. Trimming stripped 4 bases from V and 0 bases from J, with 11 bases between. The DNA of the CDR3 is TGTGCCACCAGTGAGGGACATGGACCGAACACCGGGGAGCTGTTTTTT. This sequence encodes CATSEGHGPNTGELFF.

This rearrangement joins TRBV6-6 to TRBJ1-2, with D possibly matching TRBD1 (6 bases). CDR3 length: 13 amino acids. Trimming removed 7 bases at V and 1 base at J, with 10 bases between. In germline, CDR1 is MNHNY, CDR2 SVGAGI (reference sequence). CDR3 in DNA: TGTGCCAGCACTATGGACAGTAACTATGGCTACACCTTC. It specifies CASTMDSNYGYTF.

The J gene is TRBJ1-5, the V gene TRBV6-1; D gene uncertain. The V and J ends lost 2 bases and 2 bases respectively, with 13 bases between them. The length of the CDR3 is 16 residues. Per germline, CDR1 MNHNS and CDR2 SASEGT. CDR3 protein: CASSERMERRNQPQHF. CDR3 nucleotide sequence: TGTGCCAGCAGTGAAAGAATGGAGAGACGCAATCAGCCCCAGCATTTT.

The rearrangement links TRBV4-1 to TRBJ2-2; 13 nucleotides line up with TRBD2. This CDR3 has 18 amino acids. J gave up 2 bases and V 3 bases, and 6 bases lay outside the gene matches. Germline assignment: CDR1 MGHRA and CDR2 YSYEKL. CDR3 protein: CASSHPGTSGKNTGELFF. The CDR3 bases are TGCGCCAGCAGCCACCCAGGGACTAGCGGGAAAAACACCGGGGAGCTGTTTTTT.

V usage is TRBV7-8 and J usage is TRBJ2-7; D is undetermined. This CDR3 region has 11 residues. Trimming pared 2 bases from V and 6 bases from J, leaving 5 bases between. Germline lookup yields CDR1 SGHVS and CDR2 FQNEAQ. As DNA, the CDR3 is TGTGCCAGCAGCTTAAGCTCCGAGCAGTACTTC. It encodes CASSLSSEQYF.

The genes are TRBV7-2 and TRBJ2-3; 8 positions match TRBD2. J lost 4 bases, V lost 1 base, and 7 bases had no gene match. CDR1 and CDR2 (germline): SGHTA, FQGNSA. The CDR3 is made up of 16 amino acids. CDR3 nucleotides: TGTGCCAGCAGCTTAGGGTGGGCGGGAGGTGCAGATACGCAGTATTTT. It yields the protein CASSLGWAGGADTQYF.

The rearrangement links TRBV5-4 to TRBJ1-2; TRBD1 agrees at 11 bases. The CDR3 totals 15 residues. Unmatched junction bases numbered 4, after V lost 4 bases and J lost 2 bases. Germline CDR1 and CDR2: SGHNT and YYREEE (reference sequence). CDR3 sequence: CASSHGQGANYGYTF. DNA for the CDR3: TGTGCCAGCAGCCATGGACAGGGGGCAAACTATGGCTACACCTTC.

This clone was recorded only once. The chain links TRBV7-9 to TRBJ1-2, with TRBD1 matching 7 bases. The CDR3 consists of 15 residues. The V gene end was trimmed by 5 bases and the J gene end by 4 bases; junction bases not matched to a gene: 10. CDR1 is SEHNR, CDR2 FQNEAQ, per germline (reference sequence). The CDR3, as DNA: TGTGCCAGCAGCCCCGAAATTGCAGGGGGCTATGGCTACACCTTC. Its translation is CASSPEIAGGYGYTF. The full variable domain, completed using reference TRBV7-9 and TRBJ1-2, is DTGVSQNPRHKITKRGQNVTFRCDPISEHNRLYWYRQTLGQGPEFLTYFQNEAQLEKSRLLSDRFSAERPKGSFSTLEIQRTEQGDSAMYLCASSPEIAGGYGYTFGSGTRLTVV.

J is TRBJ2-5 and V is TRBV7-2; 10 nucleotides line up with TRBD2. Germline CDR1 reads SGHTA; CDR2 reads FQGNSA. This CDR3 region has 15 residues. Trimming took 7 bases from V and 2 from J; bases not matched to a gene: 7. For the CDR3, the DNA is TGTGCCAGCACCGCTAGCGGGGGCATACAAGAGACCCAGTACTTC. Protein sequence: CASTASGGIQETQYF.

This chain connects TRBV27 to TRBJ1-1, with 7 bases matching TRBD1. V trimming: 4 bases; J trimming: 2 bases; junction bases outside the gene matches: 7. This CDR3 comprises 15 residues. Germline V lookup: CDR1 MNHEY, CDR2 SMNVEV (reference sequence). The chain's CDR3 is CASSSPTGTNTEAFF. The CDR3 DNA follows: TGTGCCAGCAGTTCCCCGACAGGGACAAACACTGAAGCTTTCTTT.